The rows below give T cell receptor beta chains drawn from one sample of a study of PD-L1 blockade in urothelial cancer. The assay was immunoSEQ multiplex PCR, and TCRdb's table has in-frame clones only and misses some. The sample yields tens of thousands of clones, less than 95% seen once. The sequencing here drew on PBMCs, taken around atezolizumab (anti-PD-L1) treatment. These receptors were taken from a man aged 70 or older with urothelial cancer. Each CDR3 is given with its conserved first and last residue. A D gene is named only where the DNA matches it firmly. Where a row states a size, it is once, few, many or the class of an expanded clone; other rows omit it.

V: TRBV2
size: -
J: TRBJ2-7
D: TRBD2
DNA: TGTGCCAGCAGCCACAATTCCGGGACTAGCGGAAGCTCCTACGAGCAGTACTTC
CDR3: CASSHNSGTSGSSYEQYF

V: TRBV19
size: -
J: TRBJ1-5
D: -
DNA: TGTGCCAGTAGTATAGTGGCAGATAGCAATCAGCCCCAGCATTTT
CDR3: CASSIVADSNQPQHF

V: TRBV18
size: -
J: TRBJ1-5
D: -
DNA: TGTGCCAGCTCGCCCCAGGGTAGCAATCAGCCCCAGCATTTT
CDR3: CASSPQGSNQPQHF

V: TRBV9
size: -
J: TRBJ2-1
D: TRBD2
DNA: TGTGCCAGCAGCCTCGGGACTAGCGGTGATGAGCAGTTCTTC
CDR3: CASSLGTSGDEQFF

V: TRBV19
size: -
J: TRBJ1-2
D: -
DNA: TGTGCCAGTAGTATAGAATCGCGGGTTAGAGGCTACACCTTC
CDR3: CASSIESRVRGYTF

V: TRBV7-6
size: -
J: TRBJ2-7
D: -
DNA: TGTGCCAGCAGCCCACAGGGCGCCCACCTCCTTGAGCAGTACTTC
CDR3: CASSPQGAHLLEQYF

V: TRBV10-3
size: few
J: TRBJ2-7
D: -
DNA: TGTGCCATCAGTGAGTCATCGGGAGTTATATCCTACGAGCAGTACTTC
CDR3: CAISESSGVISYEQYF

V: TRBV29-1
size: -
J: TRBJ2-5
D: -
DNA: TGCAGCGTTGGTGGAGGGAGAGGAGGAGAGACCCAGTACTTC
CDR3: CSVGGGRGGETQYF

V: TRBV2
size: -
J: TRBJ1-2
D: -
DNA: TGTGCCAGCAGTCCCGGGCAGGGCAGCTATGGCTACACCTTC
CDR3: CASSPGQGSYGYTF

V: TRBV15
size: -
J: TRBJ2-5
D: TRBD1
DNA: TGTGCCACCAGCACCGGCAGGGGGCGAGGGGAGACCCAGTACTTC
CDR3: CATSTGRGRGETQYF

V: TRBV5-1
size: once
J: TRBJ1-3
D: -
DNA: TGCGCCAGCAGCTTGTCGGGGGGCAGCTCTGGAAACACCATATATTTT
CDR3: CASSLSGGSSGNTIYF

V: TRBV28
size: -
J: TRBJ2-7
D: TRBD2
DNA: TGTGCCAGCAGTTTAGCGGCTAGCGGGAGGGCGGGCTACGAGCAGTACTTC
CDR3: CASSLAASGRAGYEQYF

V: TRBV5-1
size: -
J: TRBJ2-5
D: -
DNA: TGCGCCAGCAGCTTAAACGACAGACGAGAGACCCAGTACTTC
CDR3: CASSLNDRRETQYF

V: TRBV9
size: -
J: TRBJ2-2
D: -
DNA: TGTGCCAGCAGCCAAACCCCGGCCGGGGAGCTGTTTTTT
CDR3: CASSQTPAGELFF

V: TRBV5-8
size: -
J: TRBJ2-4
D: -
DNA: TGTGCCAGCAGCCCCCGAGTACTAGCCAAAAACATTCAGTACTTC
CDR3: CASSPRVLAKNIQYF

V: TRBV15
size: -
J: TRBJ2-1
D: TRBD2
DNA: TGTGCCACCAGCCCCGGGGTTAGCGGGATTAATGAGCAGTTCTTC
CDR3: CATSPGVSGINEQFF

V: TRBV2
size: -
J: TRBJ2-7
D: TRBD1
DNA: TGTGCCAGCAGTGAACTGCCGACAGGGGGGCTTACGGCGCAGTACTTC
CDR3: CASSELPTGGLTAQYF

V: TRBV5-5
size: once
J: TRBJ2-7
D: TRBD1
DNA: TGTGCCAGCAGCTCGACGACAGGGCGCTACGAGCAGTACTTC
CDR3: CASSSTTGRYEQYF

V: TRBV9
size: -
J: TRBJ1-1
D: TRBD1
DNA: TGTGCCAGCAGCCCCATAGGGACAGGGAGATTTGAAGCTTTCTTT
CDR3: CASSPIGTGRFEAFF

V: TRBV15
size: few
J: TRBJ2-7
D: TRBD1
DNA: TGTGCCACCAGCCCCCGGGACAGGGAGAAGGACGAGCAGTACTTC
CDR3: CATSPRDREKDEQYF

V: TRBV30
size: -
J: TRBJ1-5
D: TRBD1
DNA: TGTGCCTGGAGTGTACCAGGGGGTCATCAGCCCCAGCATTTT
CDR3: CAWSVPGGHQPQHF

V: TRBV5-8
size: -
J: TRBJ1-5
D: TRBD1
DNA: TGTGCCAGCAGCTACCGGACAGGGGTCCCCAATCAGCCCCAGCATTTT
CDR3: CASSYRTGVPNQPQHF

V: TRBV28
size: -
J: TRBJ2-5
D: TRBD1
DNA: TGTGCCAGCAGTCGCCCCCAGACAGGGATGGAGACCCAGTACTTC
CDR3: CASSRPQTGMETQYF

V: TRBV6-5
size: -
J: TRBJ1-5
D: TRBD1
DNA: TGTGCCAGCAGTCCTCAGGGGGCCGTTGGTCAGCCCCAGCATTTT
CDR3: CASSPQGAVGQPQHF

V: TRBV5-4
size: once
J: TRBJ2-1
D: TRBD1
DNA: TGTGCCAGCAGCTTGGGAGTACCGGGACAGGGTTACAATGAGCAGTTCTTC
CDR3: CASSLGVPGQGYNEQFF

V: TRBV27
size: -
J: TRBJ2-1
D: -
DNA: TGTGCCAGCAGTAAACAGGGGGGGATATACAATGAGCAGTTCTTC
CDR3: CASSKQGGIYNEQFF

V: TRBV7-2
size: -
J: TRBJ2-7
D: -
DNA: TGTGCCAGCAGCCTCTTGGCAGGGTCCTCCTACGAGCAGTACTTC
CDR3: CASSLLAGSSYEQYF

V: TRBV5-1
size: -
J: TRBJ2-3
D: TRBD2
DNA: TGCGCCAGCAGCTTCCCCACTGGGACTAGCGGGAGCAAAGATACGCAGTATTTT
CDR3: CASSFPTGTSGSKDTQYF

V: TRBV9
size: -
J: TRBJ2-1
D: TRBD2
DNA: TGTGCCAGCAGCTTGGGACTAGCGGGGGGGGGCCGTGAGCAGTTCTTC
CDR3: CASSLGLAGGGREQFF

V: TRBV11-2
size: -
J: TRBJ2-7
D: TRBD2
DNA: TGTGCCAGCGCTCAAGTCCTCGGGGGGTACGAGCAGTACTTC
CDR3: CASAQVLGGYEQYF

V: TRBV7-3
size: -
J: TRBJ1-5
D: -
DNA: TGTGCCAGCAGCTTAACGGCCGGCCAGGGGAAGATACAGCCCCAGCATTTT
CDR3: CASSLTAGQGKIQPQHF